The clone carrying this TCR beta chain was seen repeatedly, ten times or more. This entry belongs to a study of T cells in Graves' hyperthyroidism and ophthalmopathy. TCR beta CDR3 sequences were amplified from RNA transcripts. The HTBI set primed first-round TCR CDR3 RT-PCR. Each CDR3 protein is one row after TCRdb ran MiXCR on the multiplex PCR reads. The table has 550,000 to 650,000 distinct CDR3 sequences, 14% seen once. Uncontrolled infection, other autoimmune disease, pregnancy or lactation barred patients from enrollment. Diagnostic assessment was based on clinical symptoms, serum thyroxine and TRAb, thyroid ultrasound and orbital computed tomography. The germline V and J ends were trimmed by 0 bases and 6 bases, with 12 bases remaining between them. Looked up from germline, CDR1 is MNHGY and CDR2 is SAAAGT. This CDR3 is 16 amino acids long.

The chain links TRBV6-8 to TRBJ1-6; D not certain. The clonotype comes from a woman in her twenties or thirties with Graves' hyperthyroidism that later progressed to Graves' ophthalmopathy. Sample: blood. CDR3 coding DNA: TGTGCCAGCAGTTACTCATTGTCACAGCTTAATTCACCCCTCCACTTT. Translation gives CASSYSLSQLNSPLHF.